This T cell receptor beta chain was sequenced during a study of cytotoxic CD8 clonotypes in ibrutinib-treated CLL. Across the whole study: The samples contained 260,000 or so productive templates on average. They also contained an average of roughly 99,000 productive rearrangements.

The V gene lost 4 bases and the J gene lost 3 bases, with 10 bases spanning the gap. The CDR3 totals 13 residues. From germline, CDR1 is LGHNA and CDR2 YSLEER. Details on this clone: As yet, its antigen is unknown.

Repertoires were generated with immunoSEQ multiplex PCR, while TCRdb's copy carries only in-frame clones and drops some. The sample lists over 100,000 clones; around 85% were seen once. Overall study findings and caveats: Higher circulating CD8+ T-cell counts strongly accompanied higher baseline clonality, above age-matched healthy donors.

Material: PBMCs, obtained after 24 months of ibrutinib treatment. The sequence derives from a human donor with chronic lymphocytic leukemia. This chain joins TRBV4-3 and TRBJ2-7; D call uncertain. The CDR3 DNA follows: TGCGCCAGCAGCCGGGGTAGCCTCTACGAGCAGTACTTC. Translating gives CASSRGSLYEQYF.